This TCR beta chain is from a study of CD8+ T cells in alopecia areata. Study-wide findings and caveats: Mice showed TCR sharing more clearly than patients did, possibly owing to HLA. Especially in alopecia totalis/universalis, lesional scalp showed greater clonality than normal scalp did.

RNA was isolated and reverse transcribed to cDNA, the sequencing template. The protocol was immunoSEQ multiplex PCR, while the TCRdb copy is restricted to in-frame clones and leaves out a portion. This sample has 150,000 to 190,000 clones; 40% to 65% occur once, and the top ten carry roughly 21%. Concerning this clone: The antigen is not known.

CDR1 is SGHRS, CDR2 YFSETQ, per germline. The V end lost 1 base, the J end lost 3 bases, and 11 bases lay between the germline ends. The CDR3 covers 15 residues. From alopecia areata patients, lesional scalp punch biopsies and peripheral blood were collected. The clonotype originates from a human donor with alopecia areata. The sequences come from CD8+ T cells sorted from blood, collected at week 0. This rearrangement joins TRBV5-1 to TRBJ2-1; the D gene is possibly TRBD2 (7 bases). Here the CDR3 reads CASSLPGGLYNEQFF. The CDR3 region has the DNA TGCGCCAGCAGCTTGCCGGGGGGCCTCTACAATGAGCAGTTCTTC. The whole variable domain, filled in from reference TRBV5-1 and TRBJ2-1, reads KAGVTQTPRYLIKTRGQQVTLSCSPISGHRSVSWYQQTPGQGLQFLFEYFSETQRNKGNFPGRFSGRQFSNSRSEMNVSTLELGDSALYLCASSLPGGLYNEQFFGPGTRLTVL.